The clone carrying this T cell receptor beta chain has more than one count but fewer than ten. Its antigen remains unidentified. The sample comes from a study of molecular identifiers for immune sequencing clone quantification. Study-wide findings and caveats: Beyond 20 RNA copies, clones held over 97% of effector molecules, compared with under 1% in naive cells. Barcode sharing among identical TCR molecules could make large clones appear smaller.

Construction of naive CD8 libraries employed about 20,000 to 1,100,000 sorted cells together with 10%, 30% or 50% RNA. Library preparation followed earlier protocols using designated TCR primers. Via MiXCR, TCRdb re-called the PCR reads, giving one row per CDR3 protein. The profile shows under 650,000 distinct CDR3 sequences, 20% of them singletons. The V and J ends lost 3 bases and 5 bases respectively, with 8 bases between them. CDR3 size: 12 residues. This clonotype was obtained from a human donor in good health. Some libraries in this study had Jurkat cell RNA spiked in. Sequencing was performed on naive CD8+ T cells from blood, with Jurkat cell RNA spiked in. The subset is: FACS-sorted CD8+CD4-CCR7+CD45RA+ naive T cells. V usage is TRBV12-3 or TRBV12-4 and J usage is TRBJ2-7, with D unresolved. Here the CDR3 DNA reads TGTGCCAGCAGTTTCGGAATCAACGAGCAGTACTTC. Translating gives CASSFGINEQYF.